The clone carrying this T cell receptor beta chain has a handful of counts. The antigen is undetermined. The CDR3 runs to 14 residues. Trimming shortened V by 0 bases and J by 3 bases, and 9 bases separated the two germline ends. Germline V CDR1 and CDR2: SGHRS, YFSETQ. The PCR had 60 Vbeta and 13 Jbeta primers. Profiling relied on immunoSEQ multiplex PCR, and the TCRdb table lists in-frame clones only, not all of them. The sample carries 40,000 or so clones, around 70% recorded once. This specimen belongs to a study of cytomegalovirus exposure and HLA in healthy donors. Points from the study as a whole: A cluster of highly shared sequence variants was likely a sequencing artifact. TCR beta chains numbering more than 150 were designated cytomegalovirus-associated.

The receptor comes from a woman in her 30s in good health and CMV-seronegative. This sequence joins TRBV5-1 and TRBJ2-5; D gene unclear. Specimen: PBMCs. The CDR3 loop reads CASSLVSTEETQYF. The CDR3 DNA sequence: TGCGCCAGCAGCTTGGTATCTACGGAAGAGACCCAGTACTTC. Supplemented by reference TRBV5-1 and TRBJ2-5, the full variable domain reads KAGVTQTPRYLIKTRGQQVTLSCSPISGHRSVSWYQQTPGQGLQFLFEYFSETQRNKGNFPGRFSGRQFSNSRSEMNVSTLELGDSALYLCASSLVSTEETQYFGPGTRLLVL.